One and the same sample provided the 29 T cell receptor beta chains below, sequenced in a study of OX40 agonist ivuxolimab in advanced cancers. Clones were sequenced by immunoSEQ multiplex PCR, and TCRdb holds only the in-frame ones, with some missing. The top ten clones hold more than 0.15% of a sample with 95,000 to 150,000 clones, about 93% of them seen once. The source material was CD4+ or CD8+ T cells sorted from blood, sampled in a trial of the OX40 agonist ivuxolimab. The receptors come from an adult with an advanced solid tumor such as melanoma, head and neck, liver or kidney cancer.

The CDR3 reads CASSQTGGYGYTF. The CDR3 bases are TGTGCCAGCAGCCAGACTGGGGGCTATGGCTACACCTTC. The V call is TRBV5-6, the J call TRBJ1-2, with D possibly being TRBD1 (5 bases). Germline V CDR1 and CDR2: SGHDT, YYEEEE. The V gene lost 4 bases and the J gene lost 4 bases, with 11 bases spanning the gap. The CDR3 consists of 13 residues.

The V gene is TRBV5-4, the J gene TRBJ2-5, with D perhaps assigned TRBD1 or TRBD2 (7 bases each). The CDR3 consists of 13 residues. CDR1 SGHNT and CDR2 YYREEE come from the germline V gene (reference sequence). V shed 4 bases and J shed 5 bases, with 12 bases lying between them. This CDR3 reads CASSLQGGETQYF. Written as DNA, the CDR3 is TGTGCCAGCAGCCTCCAGGGGGGGGAGACCCAGTACTTC.

In this sample, this clone turned up once. The chain has TRBV5-6 and TRBJ2-1, with D hard to call. The CDR3 runs to 12 residues. Germline V gives CDR1 SGHDT, CDR2 YYEEEE. The germline V and J ends were trimmed by 5 bases and 4 bases, with 7 bases remaining between them. DNA of the CDR3: TGTGCCAGCAGTAAAGGATACAATGAGCAGTTCTTC. Residues: CASSKGYNEQFF.

J is TRBJ2-5 and V is TRBV4-2; D ambiguous. The CDR3 is 13 residues long. The germline V and J ends were trimmed by 2 bases and 11 bases, with 15 bases remaining between them. The germline CDR1 and CDR2 sequences are LGHNA and YNFKEQ. The chain's CDR3 is CASSQPNTQEQYF. DNA for the CDR3: TGTGCCAGCAGCCAACCTAACACTCAAGAGCAGTACTTC.

The chain uses TRBV10-3 and TRBJ2-7; TRBD1 or TRBD2 may be the D gene (7 bases each). Germline CDR1 ENHRY, CDR2 SYGVKD. The length of the CDR3 is 14 residues. V dropped 8 bases and J dropped 1 base, with 15 bases sitting between them. The DNA for the CDR3 is TGTGCCATCCAGGGGGGGGAGAATTCCTACGAGCAGTACTTC. It is translated as CAIQGGENSYEQYF.

The chain is built from TRBV27 and TRBJ1-2; 7 nucleotides line up with TRBD1. The trim removed 5 bases at V and 8 bases at J, leaving 5 bases unmatched. The CDR3 is 12 amino acids. Germline assignment: CDR1 MNHEY and CDR2 SMNVEV (reference sequence). The CDR3 DNA is TGTGCCAGCAGTGACAGGGTTGGCGGCTACACCTTC. Protein sequence: CASSDRVGGYTF.

This chain joins TRBV7-3 and TRBJ1-5, with D tentatively TRBD1 (5 bases). V shed 2 bases and J shed 11 bases, with 13 bases lying between them. The germline V gene has CDR1 SGHTA and CDR2 FQGTGA. CDR3 length: 13 amino acids. The CDR3 region has the DNA TGTGCCAGCAGCTTAGACAGCGTCATGGCCCAGCATTTT. Protein sequence: CASSLDSVMAQHF.

This rearrangement joins TRBV18 to TRBJ1-2; D uncertain. The CDR3 extends over 15 amino acids. The germline gives CDR1 KGHSH, CDR2 LQKENI. V was cut by 6 bases and J by 2 bases, with 16 bases left in between. The CDR3 DNA reads TGTGCCAGCTCTCCATTCGAGCTCCCCAACTATGGCTACACCTTC. The encoded protein is CASSPFELPNYGYTF.

A few counts support this clone. The chain links TRBV28 to TRBJ2-7, with 11 bases matching TRBD1. Germline CDR1 and CDR2: MDHEN and SYDVKM. The CDR3 covers 15 residues. V lost 6 bases to trimming and J lost 5 bases; unmatched junction nucleotides: 9. CDR3 in amino acids: CASSRSGTGGHEQYF. CDR3 sequence (DNA): TGTGCCAGCAGCCGTTCCGGGACAGGGGGACACGAGCAGTACTTC. Complete variable domain (other parts from reference TRBV28 and TRBJ2-7): DVKVTQSSRYLVKRTGEKVFLECVQDMDHENMFWYRQDPGLGLRLIYFSYDVKMKEKGDIPEGYSVSREKKERFSLILESASTNQTSMYLCASSRSGTGGHEQYFGPGTRLTVT.

J is TRBJ2-5 and V is TRBV5-8; 12 bases match TRBD1. The CDR3 covers 16 residues. The germline V gene encodes CDR1 SGHTS and CDR2 YDEGEE. Unmatched junction bases numbered 1, after V lost 0 bases and J lost 1 base. In nucleotides, the CDR3 is TGTGCCAGCAGCTTGGGGGACAGGGGGCTCCAAGAGACCCAGTACTTC. Translating gives CASSLGDRGLQETQYF. Full variable domain (rest looked up from reference TRBV5-8 and TRBJ2-5): EAGVTQSPTHLIKTRGQQATLRCSPISGHTSVYWYQQALGLGLQFLLWYDEGEERNRGNFPPRFSGRQFPNYSSELNVNALELEDSALYLCASSLGDRGLQETQYFGPGTRLLVL.

The rearrangement links TRBV30 to TRBJ1-6; D unresolved. The germline V gene encodes CDR1 GTSNPN and CDR2 SVGIG (reference sequence). The CDR3 has 14 residues. Trimming removed 2 bases at V and 0 bases at J, with 5 bases between. The CDR3 DNA is TGTGCCTGGAGTCCCAGCTCCTATAATTCACCCCTCCACTTT. Protein product: CAWSPSSYNSPLHF.

The J gene is TRBJ2-5, the V gene TRBV4-2, with TRBD2 matching over 13 bases. Trimming took 1 base from V and 1 from J; bases not matched to a gene: 6. The CDR3 consists of 18 residues. Germline V gene lookup returns CDR1 LGHNA and CDR2 YNFKEQ. CDR3 protein: CASSQARLAGGSQETQYF. DNA of the CDR3: TGTGCCAGCAGCCAAGCGAGACTAGCGGGGGGATCCCAAGAGACCCAGTACTTC.

This chain uses TRBV5-6 with TRBJ2-1; 11 bases are a match to TRBD2. The CDR3 is 13 residues long. Per germline, CDR1 SGHDT and CDR2 YYEEEE. Losses at the gene ends were 1 base for V and 11 bases for J; bases not matched to a gene: 2. The CDR3 DNA reads as TGTGCCAGCAGCTTGACTAGCGGGAGTAAGCAGTTCTTC. Its protein product is CASSLTSGSKQFF.

This sequence joins TRBV9 and TRBJ2-7; D is undetermined. The CDR3 extends over 13 amino acids. Deletions cut 0 bases from V and 6 bases from J, with 10 bases between. Germline-derived CDR1 and CDR2 are SGDLS and YYNGEE. CDR3 DNA: TGTGCCAGCAGCGTAGTGGTGGGCGGCGAGCAGTACTTC. It is translated as CASSVVVGGEQYF.

The chain couples TRBV28 to TRBJ1-6, with D uncertain. V lost 5 bases, J lost 4 bases, and 12 bases lay in between. CDR3 length equals 15 residues. CDR1 and CDR2 (germline): MDHEN, SYDVKM. CDR3 sequence: CASSPPTLYNSPLHF. CDR3 nucleotides: TGTGCCAGCAGTCCGCCGACACTATATAATTCACCCCTCCACTTT.

This clone came up many times. The V call is TRBV2, the J call TRBJ1-1; tentative D call: TRBD1 (5 bases). The CDR3 has 13 amino acids. V lost 8 bases and J 2 bases, leaving 12 bases between the germline ends. Looked up from germline, CDR1 is SNHLY and CDR2 is FYNNEI. The CDR3 region has the DNA TGTGCCAGCGAGGGGAGATTCAACACTGAAGCTTTCTTT. It codes for CASEGRFNTEAFF.

This clone has a single count. The chain couples TRBV5-4 to TRBJ2-1; 13 bases map to TRBD2. From germline, CDR1 is SGHNT and CDR2 YYREEE (reference sequence). The CDR3 has 13 residues. The trim removed 4 bases at V and 10 bases at J, leaving 2 bases unmatched. The CDR3 coding sequence is TGTGCCAGCAGCGGGGGACTAGCGGGGGAGCAGTTCTTC. The encoded protein is CASSGGLAGEQFF.

The chain employs TRBV6-6 and TRBJ2-2; 9 nucleotides agree with TRBD1. The CDR3 covers 14 residues. V gave up 6 bases and J gave up 5 bases; unmatched junction bases: 4. CDR1 MNHNY and CDR2 SVGAGI come from the germline V gene (reference sequence). CDR3 residues: CASRTGGRTGELFF. CDR3 bases: TGTGCCAGCAGAACAGGGGGCAGGACCGGGGAGCTGTTTTTT.

J is TRBJ2-1 and V is TRBV25-1, with D tentatively TRBD1 or TRBD2 (6 bases each). CDR3 length: 16 residues. Germline values: CDR1 MGHDK, CDR2 SYGVNS. V lost 4 bases to trimming and J lost 3 bases, with 16 bases between them. In DNA form, the CDR3 reads TGTGCCAGCAGTGGCTACAGGGCAGCGGGCTACAATGAGCAGTTCTTC. It translates to CASSGYRAAGYNEQFF.

This rearrangement joins TRBV10-1 to TRBJ2-5; D gene unclear. V was clipped by 2 bases and J by 4 bases, with 11 bases between them. The length of the CDR3 is 14 residues. Germline V gene lookup returns CDR1 WNHNN and CDR2 SYGVQD (reference sequence). In nucleotides, the CDR3 is TGCGCCAGCAGTGAGGACCACGCCAGAGAGACCCAGTACTTC. Its translation: CASSEDHARETQYF.

As to this clone: Other DNA sequences from this sample encode an identical CDR3 as well. The chain links TRBV19 to TRBJ1-5; 8 nucleotides line up with TRBD1. The CDR3 totals 14 residues. Germline-derived CDR1 and CDR2 are LNHDA and SQIVND (reference sequence). The V gene end was trimmed by 1 base and the J gene end by 4 bases; junction bases not matched to a gene: 0. CDR3 residues: CASSIGQGNQPQHF. The DNA of the CDR3 is TGTGCCAGTAGTATAGGACAGGGGAATCAGCCCCAGCATTTT.

The V call is TRBV19, the J call TRBJ2-4, with D possibly being TRBD1 (6 bases). V lost 6 bases and J 1 base, leaving 16 bases between the germline ends. This CDR3 has 16 amino acids. Germline CDR1 reads LNHDA; CDR2 reads SQIVND (reference sequence). CDR3 residues: CASSDRDKGAKNIQYF. The DNA for the CDR3 is TGTGCCAGTAGCGATCGGGACAAGGGGGCCAAAAACATTCAGTACTTC.

The rearrangement joins TRBV6-1 to TRBJ2-5; possible D gene TRBD1, 6 bases. The CDR3 extends over 14 amino acids. V dropped 6 bases and J dropped 1 base, with 12 bases sitting between them. CDR1 and CDR2 (germline): MNHNS, SASEGT. The CDR3 protein is CASRQTGPQETQYF. CDR3 coding DNA: TGTGCCAGCAGACAGACAGGCCCCCAAGAGACCCAGTACTTC.

This rearrangement joins TRBV6-1 to TRBJ2-7; the match to TRBD2 covers 10 bases. CDR1 MNHNS and CDR2 SASEGT come from the germline V gene. The CDR3 contains 16 residues. V lost 2 bases and J lost 6; bases outside the gene matches: 10. The CDR3 region has the DNA TGTGCCAGCAGTGAAAGGGTCGCTAGCGGGAGTGGCGAGCAGTACTTC. Translating gives CASSERVASGSGEQYF.

This chain joins TRBV2 and TRBJ2-7; possible D gene TRBD1, 6 bases. CDR1 SNHLY and CDR2 FYNNEI come from the germline V gene. Trimming removed 6 bases at V and 0 bases at J, with 6 bases between. The CDR3 covers 12 residues. In nucleotides, the CDR3 is TGTGCCAGCAGGGACAGCTCCTACGAGCAGTACTTC. This codes for CASRDSSYEQYF.

This rearrangement joins TRBV11-2 to TRBJ2-1; the D gene is possibly TRBD1 (5 bases). This CDR3 has 14 residues. Trimming took off 5 bases at V and 12 bases at J, with 20 bases between the two ends. Germline V lookup: CDR1 SGHAT, CDR2 FQNNGV. The CDR3 spells CASSADMGPMGQFF. Written as DNA, the CDR3 is TGTGCCAGCAGCGCGGACATGGGGCCAATGGGGCAGTTCTTC. The entire variable domain, with the rest obtained from reference TRBV11-2 and TRBJ2-1, is as follows: EAGVAQSPRYKIIEKRQSVAFWCNPISGHATLYWYQQILGQGPKLLIQFQNNGVVDDSQLPKDRFSAERLKGVDSTLKIQPAKLEDSAVYLCASSADMGPMGQFFGPGTRLTVL.

This clone was seen a handful of times. The chain employs TRBV5-1 and TRBJ2-2, with 12 bases fitting TRBD1. Trimming at V came to 2 bases and at J to 6 bases, leaving 8 bases not matched to a gene. Looked up from germline, CDR1 is SGHRS and CDR2 is YFSETQ. The CDR3 loop spans 17 amino acids. The CDR3 DNA sequence: TGCGCCAGCAGCTTCCGGGACAGGGGGCTTGGGGCCGGGGAGCTGTTTTTT. It is translated as CASSFRDRGLGAGELFF.

The chain links TRBV5-4 to TRBJ2-7, with 11 bases that match TRBD2. The junction had 3 bases not matched to a gene; V was cut back by 0 bases and J by 4 bases. The CDR3 is 15 amino acids. The germline CDR1 and CDR2 sequences are SGHNT and YYREEE (reference sequence). The CDR3 region has the DNA TGTGCCAGCAGCTTGGGAGTAGCGGGAGGGTACGAGCAGTACTTC. Its protein product is CASSLGVAGGYEQYF.

With regard to this clone: The sample carries other DNA sequences with the same CDR3. The gene calls are TRBV15 and TRBJ1-2, with 9 bases fitting TRBD1. The length of the CDR3 is 13 residues. Trimming cost V 5 bases and J 4 bases; bases outside gene matches: 2. In germline, CDR1 is LNHNV, CDR2 YYDKDF (reference sequence). CDR3 residues: CATSPDRGYGYTF. DNA for the CDR3: TGTGCCACCAGCCCGGACAGGGGCTATGGCTACACCTTC.